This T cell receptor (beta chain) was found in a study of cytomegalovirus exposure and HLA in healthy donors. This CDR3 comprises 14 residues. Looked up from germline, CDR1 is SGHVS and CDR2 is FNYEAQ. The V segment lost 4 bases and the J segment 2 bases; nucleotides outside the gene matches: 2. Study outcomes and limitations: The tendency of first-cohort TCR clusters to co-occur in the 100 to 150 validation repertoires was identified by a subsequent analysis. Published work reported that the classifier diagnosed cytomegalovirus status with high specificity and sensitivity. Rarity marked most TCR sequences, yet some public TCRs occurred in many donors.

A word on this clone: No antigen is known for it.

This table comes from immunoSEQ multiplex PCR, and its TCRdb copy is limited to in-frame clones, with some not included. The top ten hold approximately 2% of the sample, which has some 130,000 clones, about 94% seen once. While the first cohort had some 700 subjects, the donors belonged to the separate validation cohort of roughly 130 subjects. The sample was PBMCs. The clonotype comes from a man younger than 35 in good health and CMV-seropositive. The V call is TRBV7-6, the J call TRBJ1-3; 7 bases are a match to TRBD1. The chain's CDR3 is CASSSGGTGNTIYF. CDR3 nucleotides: TGTGCCAGCAGCTCAGGGGGTACTGGAAACACCATATATTTT.